This T cell receptor beta chain was recorded in a study of tissue T cells after allogeneic stem cell transplantation. This clone was picked up a small number of times. Its antigen is not known. Mouse gene names and germline throughout. Sequencing ends 1 residue short of the CDR3 end; the germline J gene provides the rest. The CDR3 runs to 14 residues. Trimming removed 2 bases from V and 0 bases from J, with 9 bases in between. Per germline, CDR1 NSHNY and CDR2 SYGAGN. Repertoires were generated with immunoSEQ multiplex PCR, while TCRdb's copy carries only in-frame clones and drops some. The data hold several thousand clones, with roughly 40% observed a single time. General observations from the study: In patients and mice, blood and spleen missed much of tissue repertoire. Few T cell clones were shared across patients, but motif clusters showed tissue-specific shared signatures.

Noted time point: mouse harvest day 14 after allogeneic transplant. Mouse grafts combined 10^7 T-cell-depleted bone marrow cells with 10^6 splenic CD5+ T cells. The sequence came from a female BALB/c mouse given C57BL/6 T cells with graft-versus-host disease after an allogeneic hematopoietic cell transplant. Material: gut tissue. The V gene is TRBV13-1, the J gene TRBJ2-7; either TRBD1 or TRBD2 may fit D (6 bases each). CDR3 DNA, as far as it was read: TGTGCCAGCAGTGACGGGGGCTTCTCCTATGAACAGTAC. This translates into CASSDGGFSYEQY. The entire CDR3 protein is CASSDGGFSYEQYF.